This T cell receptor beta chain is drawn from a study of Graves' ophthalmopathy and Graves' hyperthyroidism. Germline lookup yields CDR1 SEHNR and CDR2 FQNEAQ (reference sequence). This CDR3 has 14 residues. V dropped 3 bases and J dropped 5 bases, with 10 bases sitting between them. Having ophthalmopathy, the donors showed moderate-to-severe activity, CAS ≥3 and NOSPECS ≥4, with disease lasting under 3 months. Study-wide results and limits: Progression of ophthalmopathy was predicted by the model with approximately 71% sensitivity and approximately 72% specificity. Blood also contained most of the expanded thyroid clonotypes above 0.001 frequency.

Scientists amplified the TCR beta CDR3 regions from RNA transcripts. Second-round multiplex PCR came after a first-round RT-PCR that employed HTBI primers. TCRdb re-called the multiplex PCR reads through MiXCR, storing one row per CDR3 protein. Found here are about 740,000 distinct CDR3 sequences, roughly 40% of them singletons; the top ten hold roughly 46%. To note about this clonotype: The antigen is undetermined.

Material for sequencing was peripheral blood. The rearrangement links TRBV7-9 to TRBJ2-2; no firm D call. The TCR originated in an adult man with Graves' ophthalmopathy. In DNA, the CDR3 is TGTGCCAGCAGCTTGTTTCAGTTAACCGGGGAGCTGTTTTTT. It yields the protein CASSLFQLTGELFF.